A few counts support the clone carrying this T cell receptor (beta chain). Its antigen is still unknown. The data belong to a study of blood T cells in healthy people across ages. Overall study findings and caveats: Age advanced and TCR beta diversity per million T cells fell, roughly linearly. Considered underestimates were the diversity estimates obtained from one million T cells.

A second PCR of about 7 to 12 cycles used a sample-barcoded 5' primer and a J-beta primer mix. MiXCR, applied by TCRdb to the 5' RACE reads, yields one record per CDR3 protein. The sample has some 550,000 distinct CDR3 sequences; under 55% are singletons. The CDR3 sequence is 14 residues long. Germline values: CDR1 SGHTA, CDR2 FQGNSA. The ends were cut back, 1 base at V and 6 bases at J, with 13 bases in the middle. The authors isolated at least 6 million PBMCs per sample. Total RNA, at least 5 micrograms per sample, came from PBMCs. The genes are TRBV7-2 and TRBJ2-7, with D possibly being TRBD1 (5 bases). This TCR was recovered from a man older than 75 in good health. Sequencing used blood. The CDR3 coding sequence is TGTGCCAGCAGCTTAGTCGATCAGGGCGGCGAGCAGTACTTC. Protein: CASSLVDQGGEQYF.